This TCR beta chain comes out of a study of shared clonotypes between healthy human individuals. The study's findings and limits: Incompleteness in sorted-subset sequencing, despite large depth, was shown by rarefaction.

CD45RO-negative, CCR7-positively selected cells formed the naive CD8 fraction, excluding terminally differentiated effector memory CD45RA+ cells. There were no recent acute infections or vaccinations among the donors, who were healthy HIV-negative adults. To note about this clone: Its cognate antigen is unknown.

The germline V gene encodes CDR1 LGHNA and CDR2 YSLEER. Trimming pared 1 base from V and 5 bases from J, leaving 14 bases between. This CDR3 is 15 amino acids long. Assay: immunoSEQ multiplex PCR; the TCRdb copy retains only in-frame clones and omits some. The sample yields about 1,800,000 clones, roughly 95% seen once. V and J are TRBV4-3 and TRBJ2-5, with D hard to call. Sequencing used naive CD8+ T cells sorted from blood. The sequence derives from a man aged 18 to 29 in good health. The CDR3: CASSQVAGRLETQYF. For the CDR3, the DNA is TGCGCCAGCAGCCAAGTGGCAGGACGTTTGGAGACCCAGTACTTC.